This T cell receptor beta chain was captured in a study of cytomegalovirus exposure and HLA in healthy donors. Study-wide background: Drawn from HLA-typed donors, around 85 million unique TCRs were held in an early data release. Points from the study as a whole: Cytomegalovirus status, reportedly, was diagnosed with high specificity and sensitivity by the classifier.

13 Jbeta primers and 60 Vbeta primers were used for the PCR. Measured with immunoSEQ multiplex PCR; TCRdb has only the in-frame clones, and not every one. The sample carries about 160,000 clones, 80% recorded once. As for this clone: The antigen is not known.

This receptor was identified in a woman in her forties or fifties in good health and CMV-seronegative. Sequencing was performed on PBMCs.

CDR3 nucleotide sequence: TGTGCCAGCAGCCCCGGGACAGGGAAGAACTATGGCTACACCTTC. Translation: CASSPGTGKNYGYTF. The chain has TRBV28 and TRBJ1-2, with 9 positions matching TRBD1. CDR1 and CDR2 from the germline V gene are MDHEN and SYDVKM. This CDR3 comprises 15 residues. V gave up 6 bases and J gave up 2 bases; unmatched junction bases: 7.